This entry lists 13 T cell receptor beta chains sequenced from one sample in a study of blood T cell repertoires in COVID-19. The table came from immunoSEQ multiplex PCR; TCRdb's copy has only in-frame clones and leaves some out. The repertoire has about 82,000 clones, 80% to 90% of them found once; the top ten carry about 15%. The sample consisted of peripheral blood. Every receptor here comes from a woman aged 60-75 years with acute or convalescent COVID-19.

This chain links TRBV3-1 (or the pseudogene TRBV3-2) with TRBJ1-1; D remains ambiguous. Germline V CDR1 and CDR2: LGHDT, YNNKEL (reference sequence). This CDR3 region has 13 residues. Trimming pared 6 bases from V and 1 base from J, leaving 9 bases between. The CDR3 region has the DNA TGTGCCAGCAGACGGGAGCCGAACACTGAAGCTTTCTTT. Amino acids: CASRREPNTEAFF.

CDR3 amino acids: CASSLGQDYGYTF. The CDR3 DNA sequence: TGTGCCAGCAGCTTGGGACAGGACTATGGCTACACCTTC. The gene calls are TRBV11-2 and TRBJ1-2, with 8 bases lining up with TRBD1. Germline V lookup: CDR1 SGHAT, CDR2 FQNNGV. The V segment lost 3 bases and the J segment 3 bases; nucleotides outside the gene matches: 0. This CDR3 is 13 amino acids long.

The rearrangement links TRBV30 to TRBJ1-5; no clear D gene. The germline gives CDR1 GTSNPN, CDR2 SVGIG (reference sequence). Trimming stripped 3 bases from V and 6 bases from J, with 12 bases between. CDR3 size: 13 residues. The CDR3 DNA is TGTGCCTGGAGGAGAGAGGCGGGTCAGCCCCAGCATTTT. It translates to CAWRREAGQPQHF.

This chain joins TRBV7-3 and TRBJ1-5; the D gene is possibly TRBD1 (5 bases). The CDR3 covers 17 residues. The germline V gene has CDR1 SGHTA and CDR2 FQGTGA. Trimming took off 2 bases at V and 2 bases at J, with 16 bases between the two ends. CDR3 in DNA: TGTGCCAGCAGCTTAGGGTGGCAGGGATATGGCAATCAGCCCCAGCATTTT. Protein sequence: CASSLGWQGYGNQPQHF.

The rearrangement uses TRBV7-9 and TRBJ2-1, with TRBD2 identical over 10 bases. The CDR3 runs to 16 residues. CDR1 SEHNR and CDR2 FQNEAQ come from the germline V gene (reference sequence). The V segment lost 6 bases and the J segment 3 bases; nucleotides outside the gene matches: 8. The CDR3 region has the DNA TGTGCCAGCAGGTCTGAACTAGCGGGGAGCTACAATGAGCAGTTCTTC. Its protein is CASRSELAGSYNEQFF.

The J gene is TRBJ1-2, the V gene TRBV27; maybe TRBD1 (5 bases). Germline assignment: CDR1 MNHEY and CDR2 SMNVEV (reference sequence). The CDR3 runs to 15 residues. V lost 1 base and J lost 5, with 14 bases in between. The CDR3 bases are TGTGCCAGCAGTTTATTGGTGCCAGGGAAATATGGCTACACCTTC. Its translation is CASSLLVPGKYGYTF.

V usage is TRBV6-5 and J usage is TRBJ2-7; TRBD2 is a possible D gene (6 bases). V gave up 6 bases and J gave up 1 base, with 13 bases separating them. Germline CDR1 is MNHEY and CDR2 is SVGAGI. This CDR3 has 14 amino acids. In nucleotides, the CDR3 is TGTGCCAGCAGCCCAAGCGGGCTTTCCTACGAGCAGTACTTC. Protein product: CASSPSGLSYEQYF.

This clone was recorded once. CDR3 loop: CASSVGGGQRSDNSPLHF. The CDR3 coding sequence is TGTGCCAGCAGCGTAGGAGGGGGCCAGCGGTCCGATAATTCACCCCTCCACTTT. The V gene is TRBV9, the J gene TRBJ1-6; 7 bases agree with TRBD1. Trimming cost V 0 bases and J 5 bases; bases outside gene matches: 11. CDR3 length: 18 amino acids. Germline V gene data show CDR1 as SGDLS and CDR2 as YYNGEE.

The CDR3 loop is CASSPPATGGTDTQYF. In DNA form, the CDR3 reads TGTGCCAGCTCTCCTCCCGCGACAGGGGGTACAGATACGCAGTATTTT. This chain links TRBV18 with TRBJ2-3; TRBD1 matches at 9 bases. Germline assignment: CDR1 KGHSH and CDR2 LQKENI. The CDR3 is 16 amino acids. V lost 6 bases to trimming and J lost 3 bases; unmatched junction nucleotides: 10.

This clone was seen a handful of times. The chain joins TRBV27 to TRBJ1-5; no clear D. The CDR3 is 15 amino acids. V was pared by 5 bases and J by 4 bases, with 15 bases between. Germline loops: CDR1 MNHEY, CDR2 SMNVEV (reference sequence). The CDR3 here is CASSNAGSLNQPQHF. For the CDR3, the DNA is TGTGCCAGCAGTAACGCCGGGAGTCTGAATCAGCCCCAGCATTTT.

The chain has TRBV6-1 and TRBJ2-3; the match to TRBD2 covers 9 bases. V lost 1 base, J lost 2 bases, and 4 bases stayed unmatched. The germline CDR1 and CDR2 sequences are MNHNS and SASEGT. This CDR3 comprises 16 residues. The CDR3 protein is CASSEGPSGNTDTQYF. CDR3 sequence (DNA): TGTGCCAGCAGTGAAGGTCCTAGCGGGAACACAGATACGCAGTATTTT.

This chain uses TRBV3-1 (or the pseudogene TRBV3-2) with TRBJ1-6; D is possibly TRBD1 (5 bases). Germline CDR1 is LGHDT and CDR2 is YNNKEL (reference sequence). The CDR3 has 14 amino acids. V lost 3 bases, J lost 3 bases, and 6 bases lay in between. The CDR3 region has the DNA TGTGCCAGCAGCCATGGACACTATAATTCACCCCTCCACTTT. Translated, it gives CASSHGHYNSPLHF.

V and J are TRBV5-6 and TRBJ1-6, with a weak D call TRBD1 (6 bases). CDR1 SGHDT and CDR2 YYEEEE come from the germline V gene. Between the trimmed V and J ends, which lost 4 bases and 7 bases, there was a span of 15 bases. The CDR3 has 15 amino acids. The CDR3 DNA sequence: TGTGCCAGCAGCGACAGGTTGGCCCTAAATTCACCCCTCCACTTT. Its translation is CASSDRLALNSPLHF.